A single sample is the source of the 10 T cell receptor beta chains below, sequenced in a study of blood T cell repertoires in COVID-19. The data were produced by immunoSEQ multiplex PCR, yet TCRdb's version contains in-frame clones alone and is incomplete. Of around 270,000 clones in the sample, about 90% were seen once. The specimen was PBMCs or T cells enriched from blood (not recorded which). The receptor set was obtained from a woman between 40 and 55 years old who had been exposed to COVID-19.

This rearrangement joins TRBV24-1 to TRBJ1-2; a weak D match, TRBD1 (5 bases). This CDR3 contains 13 residues. Germline V gene sequence: CDR1 KGHDR, CDR2 SFDVKD. With 5 bases removed from V and 2 bases from J, the gap between germline ends came to 8 bases. CDR3 DNA sequence: TGTGCCACCAGTGGGACACTGAACTATGGCTACACCTTC. This codes for CATSGTLNYGYTF.

This chain uses TRBV6-1 with TRBJ2-1, with TRBD2 matching 12 bases. There are 19 residues in the CDR3. Germline V lookup: CDR1 MNHNS, CDR2 SASEGT. Trimming removed 4 bases from V and 7 bases from J; junction bases left unmatched: 17. The CDR3: CASSGQGQGRLAGVNEQFF. In nucleotides, the CDR3 is TGTGCCAGCAGTGGTCAGGGACAGGGGAGACTAGCGGGAGTGAATGAGCAGTTCTTC.

The V gene is TRBV6-5, the J gene TRBJ1-2; the D is unclear. The V end lost 10 bases, the J end lost 5 bases, and 17 bases lay between the germline ends. Germline V CDR1 and CDR2: MNHEY, SVGAGI. The CDR3 has 13 amino acids. CDR3 sequence reads: CATDNDGLYGYTF. The CDR3 DNA reads as TGTGCCACAGACAACGATGGGCTATATGGCTACACCTTC.

This chain links TRBV4-2 with TRBJ2-1; 10 bases match TRBD2. The CDR3 spans 17 residues. The junction had 4 bases not matched to a gene; V was cut back by 0 bases and J by 2 bases. Germline V lookup: CDR1 LGHNA, CDR2 YNFKEQ. Here the CDR3 reads CASSQEGLADPYNEQFF. DNA of the CDR3: TGTGCCAGCAGCCAAGAAGGACTAGCGGACCCCTACAATGAGCAGTTCTTC.

The chain is built from TRBV9 and TRBJ2-2; D is unclear. Germline CDR1 is SGDLS and CDR2 is YYNGEE. V lost 1 base to trimming and J lost 0 bases, with 10 bases between them. The CDR3 consists of 16 residues. CDR3 nucleotide sequence: TGTGCCAGCAGCGTATTAAGCTCCGCGAACACCGGGGAGCTGTTTTTT. Translated, it gives CASSVLSSANTGELFF.

This clone is a singleton in its sample. V and J are TRBV28 and TRBJ1-3; D gene uncertain. The V end was cut by 10 bases, the J end by 4 bases, with 11 bases between. Per the germline V gene, CDR1 is MDHEN and CDR2 is SYDVKM. This CDR3 contains 12 residues. DNA of the CDR3: TGTGCCACCCGTCCGGGGGGAAACACCATATATTTT. Protein sequence: CATRPGGNTIYF.

The rearrangement links TRBV5-1 to TRBJ2-3; perhaps TRBD2 as D (5 bases). CDR3 length equals 16 residues. V was cut by 0 bases and J by 4 bases, with 15 bases left in between. CDR1 is SGHRS and CDR2 is YFSETQ in the germline V gene. This chain's CDR3 is CASSLDPGMIADTQYF. The CDR3 nucleotides read TGCGCCAGCAGCTTGGACCCGGGGATGATTGCAGATACGCAGTATTTT. Drawing the rest from reference TRBV5-1 and TRBJ2-3, the complete variable domain is KAGVTQTPRYLIKTRGQQVTLSCSPISGHRSVSWYQQTPGQGLQFLFEYFSETQRNKGNFPGRFSGRQFSNSRSEMNVSTLELGDSALYLCASSLDPGMIADTQYFGPGTRLTVL.

V gene TRBV5-1 combines with J gene TRBJ2-7; 7 positions agree with TRBD2. CDR3 size: 15 residues. Germline CDR1 reads SGHRS; CDR2 reads YFSETQ. The V segment lost 3 bases and the J segment 2 bases; nucleotides outside the gene matches: 8. Written as DNA, the CDR3 is TGCGCCAGCAGCTCCCTTGGCGGGGGTACCTACGAGCAGTACTTC. This gives the protein CASSSLGGGTYEQYF.

This chain joins TRBV28 and TRBJ1-5; a weak D match, TRBD1 (6 bases). The CDR3 is 14 amino acids. Germline V gene lookup returns CDR1 MDHEN and CDR2 SYDVKM. Between the trimmed V and J ends, which lost 7 bases and 5 bases, there was a span of 15 bases. The CDR3 DNA reads as TGTGCCAGCACCGTACAGGGCCTCTATCAGCCCCAGCATTTT. Amino acid sequence: CASTVQGLYQPQHF.

The chain recombines TRBV27 with TRBJ2-6; D gene uncertain. There are 16 residues in the CDR3. Germline CDR1 is MNHEY and CDR2 is SMNVEV (reference sequence). Trimming took 5 bases from V and 0 from J, leaving 11 bases between them. CDR3 nucleotides: TGTGCCAGCAGTCCGCGAACTGTCTCTGGGGCCAACGTCCTGACTTTC. Amino acid sequence: CASSPRTVSGANVLTF.